The 26 T cell receptor beta chains in this list originate from one sample, sequenced in a study of T cell changes during pregnancy in multiple sclerosis. The method was immunoSEQ multiplex PCR; TCRdb's version includes in-frame clones alone and lacks a portion of them. The sample consists of some 46,000 clones, around 92% of them appearing once. The specimen was peripheral blood, collected in the third trimester of pregnancy. These receptors originate from a female donor with multiple sclerosis, enrolled in a pregnancy study.

The chain carries TRBV11-2 and TRBJ2-7; 7 nucleotides align to TRBD2. Germline trimming cut 5 bases from V and 6 bases from J; bases unmatched to any gene: 16. The CDR3 length is 16 residues. Germline V CDR1 and CDR2: SGHAT, FQNNGV. CDR3 sequence reads: CASSPLVRSGNSEQYF. CDR3 sequence (DNA): TGTGCCAGCAGCCCTTTGGTAAGGAGCGGGAATTCCGAGCAGTACTTC. The full variable domain, rest sourced from reference TRBV11-2 and TRBJ2-7, is EAGVAQSPRYKIIEKRQSVAFWCNPISGHATLYWYQQILGQGPKLLIQFQNNGVVDDSQLPKDRFSAERLKGVDSTLKIQPAKLEDSAVYLCASSPLVRSGNSEQYFGPGTRLTVT.

This chain uses TRBV4-1 with TRBJ2-7; possibly TRBD1 for D (6 bases). V gave up 1 base and J gave up 1 base, with 11 bases separating them. Germline V gene data show CDR1 as MGHRA and CDR2 as YSYEKL. CDR3 length: 15 residues. The CDR3 sequence is CASSQGQAKSYEQYF. CDR3 nucleotide sequence: TGCGCCAGCAGCCAAGGACAGGCCAAATCCTACGAGCAGTACTTC.

The V call is TRBV2, the J call TRBJ2-3; D may be TRBD2 (5 bases). The V gene lost 7 bases and the J gene lost 8 bases, with 10 bases spanning the gap. This CDR3 has 11 amino acids. Germline CDR1 is SNHLY and CDR2 is FYNNEI. CDR3 sequence reads: CASTAEGTQYF. The CDR3 region has the DNA TGTGCCAGCACCGCTGAGGGTACGCAGTATTTT.

The chain is built from TRBV13 and TRBJ2-2; D is perhaps TRBD2 (5 bases). In germline, CDR1 is PRHDT, CDR2 FYEKMQ (reference sequence). The V end was cut by 5 bases, the J end by 0 bases, with 10 bases between. The CDR3 runs to 15 residues. Written as DNA, the CDR3 is TGTGCCAGCAGCATACTAGATCCGAACACCGGGGAGCTGTTTTTT. Its protein is CASSILDPNTGELFF.

CDR3 coding DNA: TGTGCCAGTAGTAATAACGCTTTTAGTGGCTACACCTTC. Residues: CASSNNAFSGYTF. The chain joins TRBV19 to TRBJ1-2; D call uncertain. This CDR3 is built from 13 residues. V was shortened by 4 bases and J by 7 bases, with 13 bases between the two germline ends. CDR1 and CDR2 (germline): LNHDA, SQIVND (reference sequence).

CDR3 in DNA: TGTGCCAGTGCCCCGGGCGGGGGATACTACGAGCAGTACTTC. It is translated as CASAPGGGYYEQYF. V and J are TRBV19 and TRBJ2-7; 7 positions agree with TRBD2. This CDR3 spans 14 amino acids. With 8 bases clipped from V and 3 bases from J, the junction kept 10 bases outside the gene matches. Germline CDR1 reads LNHDA; CDR2 reads SQIVND (reference sequence).

The V gene is TRBV11-3, the J gene TRBJ2-3, with D unclear. CDR1 is SGHNT and CDR2 is YENEEA in the germline V gene. V dropped 0 bases and J dropped 0 bases, with 7 bases sitting between them. The CDR3 has 15 residues. This chain's CDR3 is CASSLDASSTDTQYF. The CDR3 DNA reads as TGTGCCAGCAGCTTAGATGCCAGTAGCACAGATACGCAGTATTTT.

J is TRBJ2-1 and V is TRBV5-1, with TRBD2 identical over 7 bases. Per the germline V gene, CDR1 is SGHRS and CDR2 is YFSETQ. The CDR3 length is 14 residues. V dropped 4 bases and J dropped 6; count of bases not matched to a gene: 7. The CDR3 spells CASSTSSGLNEQFF. DNA of the CDR3: TGCGCCAGCAGCACCTCTAGCGGCCTCAATGAGCAGTTCTTC.

This clone appeared a single time. The V and J genes are TRBV7-2 and TRBJ1-4, with D unresolved. The V gene's germline CDR1 is SGHTA and CDR2 FQGNSA. V was clipped by 1 base and J by 1 base, with 7 bases between them. This CDR3 has 15 amino acids. The CDR3 region is CASSLVRGTNEKLFF. Here the CDR3 DNA reads TGTGCCAGCAGCTTAGTCCGAGGAACTAATGAAAAACTGTTTTTT.

V usage is TRBV19 and J usage is TRBJ1-2; possible D gene TRBD1, 5 bases. Germline lookup yields CDR1 LNHDA and CDR2 SQIVND (reference sequence). Trimming pared 6 bases from V and 6 bases from J, leaving 26 bases between. There are 17 residues in the CDR3. CDR3 loop: CASRPPKGGDVLDGYTF. For the CDR3, the DNA is TGTGCCAGTAGACCCCCTAAAGGAGGGGATGTTCTCGATGGCTACACCTTC.

Remarks on this clone: A junction boundary mismatches the germline segment, possibly from a read error. The chain is built from TRBV7-7 and TRBJ2-1, with D possibly matching TRBD2 (6 bases). CDR3 length: 19 residues. The germline V gene has CDR1 SSHAT and CDR2 FNYEAQ (reference sequence). The CDR3, as DNA: TGTGCTAGCAGCTTAGCGGTTAACAGCCCGAAGAGCTCCTACAATGAGCAGTTCTTC. Protein: CASSLAVNSPKSSYNEQFF. The full variable domain, rest sourced from reference TRBV7-7 and TRBJ2-1, is GAGVSQSPRYKVTKRGQDVTLRCDPISSHATLYWYQQALGQGPEFLTYFNYEAQPDKSGLPSDRFSAERPEGSISTLTIQRTEQRDSAMYRCASSLAVNSPKSSYNEQFFGPGTRLTVL.

This clone was picked up one time. The rearrangement joins TRBV6-5 to TRBJ1-4; 7 nucleotides align to TRBD1. Germline V lookup: CDR1 MNHEY, CDR2 SVGAGI. The CDR3 is 14 residues long. Germline trimming cut 5 bases from V and 7 bases from J; bases unmatched to any gene: 7. CDR3 nucleotides: TGTGCCAGCAGTATGACAGGGTGGAGTGAAAAACTGTTTTTT. This encodes CASSMTGWSEKLFF.

This chain connects TRBV21-1 to TRBJ2-5; the table calls TRBD1, which could not be checked here. TRBV21-1 is given as a pseudogene. This CDR3 region has 20 residues. The CDR3 DNA is TGTGCCAGCAGCGTCCGGGCCGGCGGAAAGGACAGGGGGCGAAGGGAGACCCAGTACTTC. As protein: CASSVRAGGKDRGRRETQYF.

This chain links TRBV18 with TRBJ1-1, with D unresolved. Germline V gene sequence: CDR1 KGHSH, CDR2 LQKENI. With 3 bases removed from V and 4 bases from J, the gap between germline ends came to 12 bases. CDR3 length: 14 residues. CDR3: CASSPAEVGTEAFF. CDR3 DNA: TGTGCCAGCTCACCCGCAGAGGTCGGCACTGAAGCTTTCTTT. Full variable domain (outside the CDR3, taken from reference TRBV18 and TRBJ1-1): NAGVMQNPRHLVRRRGQEARLRCSPMKGHSHVYWYRQLPEEGLKFMVYLQKENIIDESGMPKERFSAEFPKEGPSILRIQQVVRGDSAAYFCASSPAEVGTEAFFGQGTRLTVV.

The CDR3 DNA reads as TGCGCCAGCAGCCCCGACCCAGGGACTGGGTACAATGAGCAGTTCTTC. Its protein product is CASSPDPGTGYNEQFF. The rearrangement links TRBV5-1 to TRBJ2-1, with D perhaps TRBD2 (6 bases). V lost 4 bases and J lost 4, with 18 bases in between. Germline V gene sequence: CDR1 SGHRS, CDR2 YFSETQ. The CDR3 has 16 amino acids. Based on the CDR3 plus reference TRBV5-1 and TRBJ2-1, the full variable domain is KAGVTQTPRYLIKTRGQQVTLSCSPISGHRSVSWYQQTPGQGLQFLFEYFSETQRNKGNFPGRFSGRQFSNSRSEMNVSTLELGDSALYLCASSPDPGTGYNEQFFGPGTRLTVL.

The V call is TRBV6-5, the J call TRBJ2-5; D call uncertain. The V end was cut by 6 bases, the J end by 1 base, with 6 bases between. Per the germline V gene, CDR1 is MNHEY and CDR2 is SVGAGI. The CDR3 is made up of 12 amino acids. CDR3 loop: CASRTPQETQYF. For the CDR3, the DNA is TGTGCCAGCAGGACTCCCCAAGAGACCCAGTACTTC.

This clone was found once. The rearrangement joins TRBV4-1 to TRBJ1-6; maybe TRBD1 (5 bases). Germline CDR1 is MGHRA and CDR2 is YSYEKL. The V gene lost 0 bases and the J gene lost 9 bases, with 15 bases spanning the gap. This CDR3 region has 16 residues. CDR3 residues: CASSQEIGREGSPLHF. The CDR3 DNA reads TGCGCCAGCAGCCAAGAAATAGGCAGGGAAGGTTCACCCCTCCACTTT.

This chain joins TRBV7-9 and TRBJ2-5; 14 positions match TRBD2. The ends lost 5 bases at V and 3 bases at J; junction bases unmatched: 2. CDR3 size: 15 residues. CDR1 is SEHNR and CDR2 is FQNEAQ in the germline V gene (reference sequence). The CDR3 DNA reads as TGTGCCAGCAGCCCGGGACTAGCGGGAGAAGAGACCCAGTACTTC. Translation: CASSPGLAGEETQYF. The variable domain in full, completed from reference TRBV7-9 and TRBJ2-5, reads DTGVSQNPRHKITKRGQNVTFRCDPISEHNRLYWYRQTLGQGPEFLTYFQNEAQLEKSRLLSDRFSAERPKGSFSTLEIQRTEQGDSAMYLCASSPGLAGEETQYFGPGTRLLVL.

The genes are TRBV4-2 and TRBJ1-6; TRBD1 aligns across 9 bases. The CDR3 loop spans 15 amino acids. V trimming: 0 bases; J trimming: 7 bases; junction bases outside the gene matches: 1. Per germline, CDR1 LGHNA and CDR2 YNFKEQ. This chain's CDR3 is CASSQEGTGNSPLHF. In DNA form, the CDR3 reads TGTGCCAGCAGCCAAGAGGGGACAGGGAATTCACCCCTCCACTTT.

The gene calls are TRBV4-3 and TRBJ2-1; D may be TRBD2 (6 bases). CDR3 length: 16 amino acids. Trimming shortened V by 0 bases and J by 3 bases, and 12 bases separated the two germline ends. Per the germline V gene, CDR1 is LGHNA and CDR2 is YSLEER. CDR3 region: CASSQESGPVYNEQFF. CDR3 nucleotides: TGCGCCAGCAGCCAAGAAAGCGGGCCCGTCTACAATGAGCAGTTCTTC.

This clone was recorded once. The chain combines TRBV7-8 with TRBJ2-7; possibly TRBD2 for D (5 bases). This CDR3 spans 15 amino acids. The V gene's germline CDR1 is SGHVS and CDR2 FQNEAQ. Trimming shortened V by 5 bases and J by 2 bases, and 16 bases separated the two germline ends. The CDR3 region is CASSLLRVRTYEQYF. In nucleotides, the CDR3 is TGTGCCAGCAGCCTGCTGCGGGTCCGTACCTACGAGCAGTACTTC.

The chain recombines TRBV4-2 with TRBJ2-3; 11 nucleotides match TRBD2. Germline-derived CDR1 and CDR2 are LGHNA and YNFKEQ. The CDR3 is 19 amino acids. With 0 bases clipped from V and 5 bases from J, the junction kept 13 bases outside the gene matches. This CDR3 is CASSQDELAGEIVRDTQYF. In DNA form, the CDR3 reads TGTGCCAGCAGCCAAGATGAACTAGCGGGAGAGATCGTCAGAGATACGCAGTATTTT.

The V gene is TRBV19, the J gene TRBJ1-4; possibly TRBD1 for D (6 bases). V was shortened by 7 bases and J by 7 bases, with 16 bases between the two germline ends. Germline lookup yields CDR1 LNHDA and CDR2 SQIVND (reference sequence). The CDR3 extends over 14 amino acids. In nucleotides, the CDR3 is TGTGCCAGTACTACAGGGCGTGTAGGTGAAAAACTGTTTTTT. It is translated as CASTTGRVGEKLFF.

For this clone: The sample carries other DNA sequences with the same CDR3. This chain links TRBV5-4 with TRBJ2-7, with TRBD1 matching 8 bases. CDR1 and CDR2 from the germline V gene are SGHNT and YYREEE (reference sequence). The trim removed 2 bases at V and 1 base at J, leaving 2 bases unmatched. The CDR3 is 14 residues long. The CDR3 sequence: CASSFGTGSYEQYF. The CDR3 coding sequence is TGTGCCAGCAGCTTCGGGACAGGTTCCTACGAGCAGTACTTC.

V and J are TRBV6-1 and TRBJ2-1; 9 bases are shared with TRBD2. V lost 6 bases and J lost 5; bases outside the gene matches: 8. The germline V gene encodes CDR1 MNHNS and CDR2 SASEGT. The CDR3 sequence is 15 residues long. The CDR3 sequence: CASRVAGVQNNEQFF. The CDR3 nucleotides are TGTGCCAGCAGGGTAGCGGGAGTACAGAACAATGAGCAGTTCTTC.

This clone was detected once. The J gene is TRBJ2-5, the V gene TRBV6-5, with D maybe TRBD2 (5 bases). The CDR3 covers 15 residues. V dropped 0 bases and J dropped 2 bases, with 10 bases sitting between them. Germline CDR1 and CDR2: MNHEY and SVGAGI. CDR3 sequence reads: CASSYSPSGQETQYF. CDR3 DNA: TGTGCCAGCAGTTACTCGCCGAGCGGACAAGAGACCCAGTACTTC.